This entry lists 8 T cell receptor beta chains sequenced from one sample in a study of blood T cell repertoires in COVID-19. The protocol was immunoSEQ multiplex PCR, while the TCRdb copy is restricted to in-frame clones and leaves out a portion. The table shows over 200,000 clones, with almost 85% occurring only once. Material: peripheral blood. These receptors were taken from a middle-aged woman with acute or convalescent COVID-19.

The DNA for the CDR3 is TGTGCCAGCAGCCCCCCGTACGGACACGTCTTCTTC. This encodes CASSPPYGHVFF. J is TRBJ2-1 and V is TRBV7-8; D possibly corresponds to TRBD1 (5 bases). V was clipped by 5 bases and J by 16 bases, with 18 bases between them. Germline V lookup: CDR1 SGHVS, CDR2 FQNEAQ. The CDR3 has 12 amino acids.

This rearrangement joins TRBV7-7 to TRBJ2-2, with D perhaps TRBD2 (5 bases). Germline V gene lookup returns CDR1 SSHAT and CDR2 FNYEAQ (reference sequence). V was clipped by 4 bases and J by 1 base, with 10 bases between them. This CDR3 contains 15 residues. CDR3 amino acids: CASSYSELNTGELFF. CDR3 DNA sequence: TGTGCCAGCAGCTATAGCGAGTTGAACACCGGGGAGCTGTTTTTT.

This chain links TRBV6-5 with TRBJ2-7; 10 bases are a match to TRBD1. The CDR3 has 13 amino acids. Per germline, CDR1 MNHEY and CDR2 SVGAGI. Trimming removed 6 bases from V and 5 bases from J; junction bases left unmatched: 4. CDR3 residues: CASRGDRGHEQYF. In DNA form, the CDR3 reads TGTGCCAGCAGAGGGGACAGGGGCCACGAGCAGTACTTC.

Only one count was recorded for this clone. The V gene is TRBV7-8, the J gene TRBJ2-7; D may be TRBD1 (7 bases). The ends were cut back, 1 base at V and 3 bases at J, with 16 bases in the middle. The length of the CDR3 is 16 residues. The germline V gene has CDR1 SGHVS and CDR2 FQNEAQ. The CDR3 bases are TGTGCCAGCAGCTTAGGGGCCAGGGGGGTCGGCTACGAGCAGTACTTC. Translating it yields CASSLGARGVGYEQYF.

This chain links TRBV2 with TRBJ1-5, with 10 bases fitting TRBD1. Unmatched junction bases numbered 8, after V lost 8 bases and J lost 7 bases. This CDR3 is built from 14 residues. Germline V gives CDR1 SNHLY, CDR2 FYNNEI. For the CDR3, the DNA is TGTGCCAGCGGCCGGGGGACAGGGGAACAGCCCCAGCATTTT. Amino acid sequence: CASGRGTGEQPQHF.

CDR3: CASSESIYEQYF. CDR3 nucleotides: TGCGCCAGCAGTGAGTCCATCTACGAGCAGTACTTC. V usage is TRBV10-2 and J usage is TRBJ2-7; D gene uncertain. V lost 0 bases to trimming and J lost 3 bases, with 3 bases between them. Germline-derived CDR1 and CDR2 are WSHSY and SAAADI. The CDR3 has 12 residues.

This clone was counted once. The genes are TRBV5-1 and TRBJ1-1; TRBD1 agrees at 9 bases. Per germline, CDR1 SGHRS and CDR2 YFSETQ. This CDR3 is built from 14 residues. Trimming cost V 5 bases and J 5 bases; bases outside gene matches: 7. The CDR3: CASSPTGGSTEAFF. Here the CDR3 DNA reads TGCGCCAGCAGTCCCACAGGGGGCAGTACTGAAGCTTTCTTT. The variable domain in full, with the rest retrieved from reference TRBV5-1 and TRBJ1-1, is KAGVTQTPRYLIKTRGQQVTLSCSPISGHRSVSWYQQTPGQGLQFLFEYFSETQRNKGNFPGRFSGRQFSNSRSEMNVSTLELGDSALYLCASSPTGGSTEAFFGQGTRLTVV.

This chain links TRBV5-1 with TRBJ2-7, with 9 bases lining up with TRBD1. V shed 0 bases and J 3 bases; nucleotides not matched to a gene: 4. Per the germline V gene, CDR1 is SGHRS and CDR2 is YFSETQ. This CDR3 spans 15 amino acids. This chain's CDR3 is CASSLAGTGNYEQYF. The CDR3 bases are TGCGCCAGCAGCTTGGCCGGGACAGGGAACTACGAGCAGTACTTC.